This T cell receptor (beta chain) derives from a study of T cells after yellow fever vaccination. TCRdb analysed the 5' RACE reads with MiXCR anew, one entry per CDR3 protein. Of 500,000 to 650,000 distinct CDR3 sequences in the sample, about 12% were seen once. There are 17 residues in the CDR3. With 2 bases clipped from V and 4 bases from J, the junction kept 6 bases outside the gene matches. CDR1 MNHEY and CDR2 SVGEGT come from the germline V gene. Comments on this clonotype: The antigen remains unidentified.

Study results and limitations: A secondary response was less intense yet reached its peak sooner, at day 5 versus 15. Contaminating bulk clonotypes could be abundant in FACS-sorted repertoires. Post-booster samples contained most primary-vaccination clones (about 95% CD4, around 89% CD8).

The chain employs TRBV6-2 or TRBV6-3 and TRBJ2-3; TRBD2 aligns across 13 bases. The material was PBMCs, obtained on the day of the yellow fever booster vaccination. The receptor was derived from a man aged 25-45 years who received the YFV17D yellow fever vaccine. The CDR3 DNA sequence: TGTGCCAGCAGTTACGTCGGACTAGCGGGAGAGGCAGATACGCAGTATTTT. Translation gives CASSYVGLAGEADTQYF.